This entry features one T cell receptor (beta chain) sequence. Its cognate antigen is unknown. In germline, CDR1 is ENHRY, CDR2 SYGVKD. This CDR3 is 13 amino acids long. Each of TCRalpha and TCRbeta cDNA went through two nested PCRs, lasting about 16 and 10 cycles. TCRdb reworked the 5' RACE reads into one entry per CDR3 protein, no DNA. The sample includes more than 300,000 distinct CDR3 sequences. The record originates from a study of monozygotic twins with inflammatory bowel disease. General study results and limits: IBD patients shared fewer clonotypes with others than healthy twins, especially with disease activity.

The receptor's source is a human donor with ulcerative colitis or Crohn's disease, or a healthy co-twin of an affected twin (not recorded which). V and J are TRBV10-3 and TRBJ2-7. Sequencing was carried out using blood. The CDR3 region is CASGPDGTYEQYF.